This T cell receptor beta chain was recorded in a study of Graves' ophthalmopathy and Graves' hyperthyroidism. Study overall: Researchers obtained peripheral blood at initial diagnosis, before any treatment had begun. Study-wide points: Clonotypes were expanded in thyroid at above 0.001 frequency, and most also appeared in blood.

RNA transcripts yielded amplified TCR beta CDR3 regions. Investigators did first-round RT-PCR with HTBI primers, then second-round multiplex PCR. TCRdb processed the multiplex PCR reads anew with MiXCR; each CDR3 protein has one entry. The sample has about 400,000 distinct CDR3 sequences, 15% seen once. In this sample, this clonotype turned up many times. The antigen remains unidentified. J gave up 0 bases and V 5 bases, and 5 bases lay outside the gene matches. Looked up from germline, CDR1 is LNHDA and CDR2 is SQIVND (reference sequence). The CDR3 contains 17 residues. This TCR was recovered from a woman aged 18-35 years with stable Graves' hyperthyroidism. Sequencing was carried out using peripheral blood. The chain uses TRBV19 and TRBJ2-7; TRBD2 agrees at 15 bases. The CDR3 here is CASSRTSGGASSYEQYF. In DNA, the CDR3 is TGTGCCAGTAGTCGGACTAGCGGGGGGGCGAGCTCCTACGAGCAGTACTTC.